These T cell receptor beta chains were read from a single sample in a study of cytomegalovirus exposure and HLA in healthy donors. Generated by immunoSEQ multiplex PCR, the TCRdb table keeps only in-frame clones and is missing some. Of around 97,000 clones listed, around a tenth were seen once; the top ten hold 4.5% to 6.5%. Sequencing was carried out using PBMCs. The receptors originated from a man over 45 in good health and CMV-seropositive. Both conserved end residues are trimmed from each CDR3. D genes are given only for firm matches. Clone sizes are given selectively: once, few, many, or a class where the clone is expanded.

cdr3_aa v_call clone_size d_call
ASSFMSGRQPQH TRBV27 . .
ASRTYSGTGELF TRBV6-5 . TRBD2
ASSRGGATSYEQY TRBV6-6 . .
ASSYGFGNTGELF TRBV6-5 . .
AWTYSGPTGELF TRBV30 few .
ASSSDGQVLPDTQY TRBV27 . TRBD1
ASSQTGTSGNIEQY TRBV27 few TRBD2
ASERFGYSNQPQH TRBV6-5 . .
ASGTGAMNTEAF TRBV7-9 few .
ASSQGVLRLGELYEQY TRBV4-1 . .
ASRRGGPTDTQY TRBV6-1 few .
ASSLSGLAGSGANVLT TRBV27 few TRBD2
ASSLRLGGNQPQH TRBV27 . .
ASSLGQGIDKQY TRBV28 . TRBD1
SALIGQGGGTQY TRBV29-1 . .
ASSSEGGYGYT TRBV5-4 . .
ASSLVADYEQY TRBV11-3 few .
ASSEALMTSGTNEQF TRBV6-1 . TRBD2
ASSLGGGSWQETQY TRBV5-4 . TRBD2
ASSRRQGATNEKLF TRBV14 few TRBD1
AWMGLSYNEQF TRBV30 . .
ASSVYSGASTDTQY TRBV9 . .
SVVPEAGRGETQY TRBV29-1 . .
ASSSRGGAKGTEAF TRBV11-2 few .
ASSLVRGSTSYNEQF TRBV11-2 few .
ASSLSSLAGVSTDTQY TRBV4-2 few TRBD2
ASSGGGNEKLF TRBV2 . .
AIRSGLADYEQY TRBV10-3 few TRBD2
ASSDDRARTEAF TRBV6-1 . TRBD1
SVEGGTSGSYEQY TRBV29-1 . .
ASGKGDTTGANVLT TRBV12-5 . .
ASRPTRQGVYEKLF TRBV27 few TRBD1
ASSSRVGSGRPSYNEQF TRBV7-8 . TRBD2
ASSIQQGDGYT TRBV19 . .
ASSIAGKNTGELF TRBV19 few .
ASSLNGGVLTDTQY TRBV5-1 few TRBD2
ASTLRQGNNYGYT TRBV19 . TRBD1
ASDRGLNTEAF TRBV28 . TRBD1
AWSVQREF TRBV30 few .
ASSQGLAEYEQF TRBV4-1 . TRBD2
ASSEESRKQH TRBV6-1 few .
ASSPREEGYEQY TRBV5-4 . TRBD2
ASSEAQRGRGDSPLH TRBV6-1 few .
ASSLALDTQY TRBV5-4 few .
ASSRVSFDEQF TRBV7-2 . .